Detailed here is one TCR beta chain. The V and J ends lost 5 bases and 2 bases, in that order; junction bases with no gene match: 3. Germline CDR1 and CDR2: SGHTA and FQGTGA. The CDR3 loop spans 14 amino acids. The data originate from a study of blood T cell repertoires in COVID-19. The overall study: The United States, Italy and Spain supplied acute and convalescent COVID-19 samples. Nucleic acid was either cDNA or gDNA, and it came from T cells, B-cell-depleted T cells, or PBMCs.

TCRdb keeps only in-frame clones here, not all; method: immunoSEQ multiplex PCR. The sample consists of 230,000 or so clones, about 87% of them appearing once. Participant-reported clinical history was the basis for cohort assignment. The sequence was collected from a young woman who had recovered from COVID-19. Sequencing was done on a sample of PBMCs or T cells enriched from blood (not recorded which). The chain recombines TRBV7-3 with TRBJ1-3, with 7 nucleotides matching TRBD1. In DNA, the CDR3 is TGTGCCAGCAGCCCCGGGACAGCTGGAAACACCATATATTTT. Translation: CASSPGTAGNTIYF.